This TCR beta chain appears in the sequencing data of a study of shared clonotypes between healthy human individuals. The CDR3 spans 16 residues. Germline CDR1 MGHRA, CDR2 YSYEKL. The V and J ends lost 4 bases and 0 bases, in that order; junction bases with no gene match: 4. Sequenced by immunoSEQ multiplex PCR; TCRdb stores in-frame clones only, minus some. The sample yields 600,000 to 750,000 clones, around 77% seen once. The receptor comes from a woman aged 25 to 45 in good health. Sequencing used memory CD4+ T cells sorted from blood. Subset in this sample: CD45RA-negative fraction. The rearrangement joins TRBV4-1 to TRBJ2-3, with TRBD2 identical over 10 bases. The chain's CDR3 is CASSLKGLASTDTQYF. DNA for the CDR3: TGCGCCAGCAGCCTGAAGGGACTAGCGAGCACAGATACGCAGTATTTT.